What follows is one T cell receptor (beta chain) and its context. It lacks a known antigen. The sample holds no much larger clone one base away, and base qualities are not on file. These data come from a study of CD8 T cells in Susac syndrome (dated by TCRdb to the late 2010s). About the investigation overall: Whether CD8+ T cell activation and differentiation in Susac syndrome was antigen driven was tested using repertoire sequencing. Study-level results and caveats: The number of individuals in the TCR sequencing and HLA analysis was recognized as being relatively small.

RNA was extracted using the RNeasy kit, and about 0.45 to 1 microgram was reverse transcribed with random hexamers. The immunoSEQ multiplex PCR assay, which covers 54 Vbeta and 13 Jbeta segments, was used to amplify TCR beta CDR3 regions. To correct PCR amplification bias, a synthetic template baseline was used for both primer optimization and computational correction. In the source study's methods: Only productive sequences were kept, with reads annotated to V, D and J genes according to IMGT and analyzed in immunoSEQ Analyzer. Clonality was computed as one minus Shannon entropy normalized by log2 of the number of productive unique sequences. For each patient and control, public and private clones were evaluated among the 100 most prevalent clones. A clone was defined as Susac-specific if it was absent from the healthy and MS cohorts, from about a thousand published viral clones and from other ImmuneACCESS disease sequences. TCRdb applied fastp at Q25 and MiXCR to the public reads, then kept only in-frame beta chains. All rows with the same CDR3 protein become a single entry with the most common DNA and genes. The V and J calls follow TCRdb's processing rather than the paper's. The sample includes under 250,000 distinct CDR3 sequences, with around 95% observed a single time. About 0.071% of the sample comes from the top ten.

V and J are truncated by 1 base and 7 bases respectively, leaving an intervening sequence of 8 bases. Spanning cysteine to phenylalanine, the CDR3 consists of 13 amino acids. Here the CDR3 DNA is all that survives: 39 bases in frame from base 1. CDR1 and CDR2 are read off the germline V gene as MGHRA and YSYEKL. High-throughput TCR beta sequencing profiled peripheral blood CD8+ and CD4+ T cells from healthy donors, Susac syndrome patients and multiple sclerosis patients. The multiple sclerosis controls were treatment-naive patients whose relapsing-remitting disease, either stable or active, fulfilled the revised McDonald criteria. Bulk CD8+ and CD4+ T cells were purified by magnetic negative isolation, whereas CD8+ TEMRA cells were enriched by FACS. Blood was drawn into EDTA tubes, processed within 24 hours, and PBMCs were isolated by density gradient centrifugation. PBMCs destined for TCR sequencing were cryopreserved in liquid nitrogen and later thawed in a 37 °C water bath. A purity of at least 90% was achieved for sorted or isolated CD4+, CD8+ and CD8+ TEMRA cells.

Input material: CD4+ T cells from PBMCs. The receptor's source is a human donor with multiple sclerosis. The V and J segments used are TRBV4-1 and TRBJ2-1, with the D gene not confidently named. The DNA sequence follows: TGCGCCAGCAGCCAAGTGAATGGGAATGAGCAGTTCTTC. Its product reads: CASSQVNGNEQFF.